This T cell receptor (beta chain) was recovered during a study of blood T cell repertoires in COVID-19. V dropped 5 bases and J dropped 4 bases, with 11 bases sitting between them. CDR3 length: 12 residues. Germline assignment: CDR1 GTSNPN and CDR2 SVGIG (reference sequence). Repertoires were generated with immunoSEQ multiplex PCR, while TCRdb's copy carries only in-frame clones and drops some. The table records over 250,000 clones, around 86% of them present only once. The sequence was obtained from a human donor in a cohort sampled during active COVID-19. Material: peripheral blood. V and J are TRBV30 and TRBJ1-2; D unclear. The CDR3 sequence: CAWRTRIYGYTF. CDR3 nucleotides: TGTGCCTGGCGTACGCGGATCTATGGCTACACCTTC.